This T cell receptor (beta chain) appears in the sequencing data of a study of cytomegalovirus exposure and HLA in healthy donors. With 60 Vbeta and 13 Jbeta primers, the PCR was carried out. TCRdb's copy holds only in-frame clones and misses some; the assay was immunoSEQ multiplex PCR. This sample has more than 200,000 clones, with roughly 80% found just once. The V gene lost 2 bases and the J gene lost 7 bases, with 14 bases spanning the gap. CDR1 and CDR2 from the germline V gene are MNHNS and SASEGT. The CDR3 loop spans 14 amino acids. The TCR originated in a girl aged 5 to 17 in good health and CMV-seronegative. The sequenced material came from PBMCs. The chain uses TRBV6-1 and TRBJ1-1; no definite D call. The CDR3 protein is CASSEFSKQIEAFF. The CDR3 DNA is TGTGCCAGCAGTGAATTCTCAAAACAGATTGAAGCTTTCTTT.